Shown below are 15 T cell receptor beta chains from a single sample sequenced in a study of T cells in localized non-small cell lung cancer. The method was immunoSEQ multiplex PCR; TCRdb's version includes in-frame clones alone and lacks a portion of them. The sample holds 30,000 to 45,000 clones, about 76% seen once. Sequenced here: peripheral blood mononuclear cells, sampled before any cancer treatment. All receptors come from a male donor at least 60 years old with stage II lung adenocarcinoma.

The gene calls are TRBV2 and TRBJ1-1; D unclear. This CDR3 has 13 amino acids. The germline CDR1 and CDR2 sequences are SNHLY and FYNNEI. Trimming cost V 6 bases and J 1 base, with 9 bases left between them. The CDR3 loop reads CASSPGSNTEAFF. The CDR3 nucleotides read TGTGCCAGCAGCCCCGGGTCGAACACTGAAGCTTTCTTT.

Only a few counts were recorded for this clone. The chain recombines TRBV4-3 with TRBJ1-1; D is ambiguous. The CDR3 loop spans 13 amino acids. The germline V gene has CDR1 LGHNA and CDR2 YSLEER. The ends were cut back, 4 bases at V and 5 bases at J, with 11 bases in the middle. CDR3 bases: TGCGCCAGCAGCCCCCAACGGAAGACTGAAGCTTTCTTT. Amino acids: CASSPQRKTEAFF.

This clone was counted only a few times. The chain uses TRBV30 and TRBJ1-5; D not resolved. Trimming left V 3 bases short and J 0 bases short, with 9 bases between. Per the germline V gene, CDR1 is GTSNPN and CDR2 is SVGIG (reference sequence). The CDR3 loop spans 14 amino acids. The CDR3 protein is CAWSLEISNQPQHF. CDR3 nucleotides: TGTGCCTGGAGCCTAGAGATTAGCAATCAGCCCCAGCATTTT.

The J gene is TRBJ2-5, the V gene TRBV10-3; D possibly corresponds to TRBD1 (6 bases). The J call is in doubt because the DNA end fits TRBJ2-7 better. Germline CDR1 ENHRY, CDR2 SYGVKD. This CDR3 has 12 amino acids. The chain's CDR3 is CAITPSGDEQYF. CDR3 DNA sequence: TGTGCCATCACTCCCTCAGGGGACGAGCAGTACTTC.

This chain uses TRBV9 with TRBJ2-7; perhaps TRBD2 as D (6 bases). Trimming stripped 0 bases from V and 2 bases from J, with 12 bases between. CDR3 size: 15 residues. Germline lookup yields CDR1 SGDLS and CDR2 YYNGEE. CDR3 nucleotide sequence: TGTGCCAGCAGCGTAGAGGGCGGGGCCGCCTACGAGCAGTACTTC. It encodes CASSVEGGAAYEQYF. Full variable domain (remainder filled in from reference TRBV9 and TRBJ2-7): DSGVTQTPKHLITATGQRVTLRCSPRSGDLSVYWYQQSLDQGLQFLIQYYNGEERAKGNILERFSAQQFPDLHSELNLSSLELGDSALYFCASSVEGGAAYEQYFGPGTRLTVT.

The chain combines TRBV6-1 with TRBJ1-5; D is uncertain. Trimming took 4 bases from V and 4 from J, leaving 8 bases between them. Germline CDR1 reads MNHNS; CDR2 reads SASEGT. This CDR3 spans 13 amino acids. The chain's CDR3 is CASSVEPNQPQHF. DNA of the CDR3: TGTGCCAGCAGTGTAGAACCGAATCAGCCCCAGCATTTT.

This clone was recorded a few times. The rearrangement joins TRBV4-1 to TRBJ1-2; tentative D call: TRBD1 (6 bases). V gave up 2 bases and J gave up 6 bases, with 16 bases separating them. The CDR3 loop spans 15 amino acids. Germline V lookup: CDR1 MGHRA, CDR2 YSYEKL. Here the CDR3 DNA reads TGCGCCAGCAGCCAATCAACCGGGACAATTAATGGCTACACCTTC. It is translated as CASSQSTGTINGYTF.

This chain uses TRBV7-2 with TRBJ2-2; 11 bases are shared with TRBD1. Per germline, CDR1 SGHTA and CDR2 FQGNSA. Germline trimming cut 7 bases from V and 13 bases from J; bases unmatched to any gene: 8. The length of the CDR3 is 13 residues. The CDR3 sequence is CASIGDRGKGLFF. As DNA, the CDR3 is TGTGCCAGCATCGGGGACAGGGGGAAGGGGCTGTTTTTT.

V usage is TRBV27 and J usage is TRBJ2-1, with a possible D match to TRBD1 (6 bases). The ends were cut back, 7 bases at V and 0 bases at J, with 13 bases in the middle. Germline assignment: CDR1 MNHEY and CDR2 SMNVEV (reference sequence). CDR3 length: 15 amino acids. CDR3 sequence reads: CASKDRLSSYNEQFF. CDR3 sequence (DNA): TGTGCCAGCAAAGACAGGTTGAGCTCCTACAATGAGCAGTTCTTC.

J is TRBJ2-7 and V is TRBV5-6; a weak D match, TRBD2 (6 bases). This CDR3 has 15 amino acids. Per germline, CDR1 SGHDT and CDR2 YYEEEE. V lost 4 bases and J 2 bases, leaving 16 bases between the germline ends. DNA of the CDR3: TGTGCCAGCAGCGGGGGGACCGGACCCACCTACGAGCAGTACTTC. It encodes CASSGGTGPTYEQYF.

V and J are TRBV29-1 and TRBJ2-7, with a tentative D call TRBD1 (5 bases). Germline V gene lookup returns CDR1 SQVTM and CDR2 ANQGSEA. V was cut by 4 bases and J by 1 base, with 14 bases left in between. The CDR3 runs 14 residues. Here the CDR3 DNA reads TGCAGCGTTGCAGGGCTAGTTGGATCCTACGAGCAGTACTTC. As protein: CSVAGLVGSYEQYF.

V usage is TRBV7-9 and J usage is TRBJ2-1; 7 bases match TRBD1. The V and J ends lost 5 bases and 2 bases, in that order; junction bases with no gene match: 3. Germline V lookup: CDR1 SEHNR, CDR2 FQNEAQ (reference sequence). CDR3 length equals 14 residues. CDR3 DNA sequence: TGTGCCAGCAGCGGGCAGGGGGCCTACAATGAGCAGTTCTTC. Translated: CASSGQGAYNEQFF.

A single count supports this clone. The chain recombines TRBV7-2 with TRBJ1-5; no clear D gene. This CDR3 contains 14 residues. V shed 5 bases and J shed 4 bases, with 12 bases lying between them. Per the germline V gene, CDR1 is SGHTA and CDR2 is FQGNSA. CDR3 DNA: TGTGCCAGCAGCCAACTTACGCCGAATCAGCCCCAGCATTTT. Its protein is CASSQLTPNQPQHF.

The V and J genes are TRBV7-9 and TRBJ2-6; D is perhaps TRBD1 (5 bases). Trimming took off 5 bases at V and 0 bases at J, with 8 bases between the two ends. This CDR3 is built from 15 residues. Germline V gene data show CDR1 as SEHNR and CDR2 as FQNEAQ (reference sequence). DNA for the CDR3: TGTGCCAGCAGCCAAGGGGACTCTGGGGCCAACGTCCTGACTTTC. This encodes CASSQGDSGANVLTF.

The rearrangement links TRBV27 to TRBJ1-2; D gene ambiguous. V was shortened by 2 bases and J by 3 bases, with 7 bases between the two germline ends. Germline CDR1 reads MNHEY; CDR2 reads SMNVEV (reference sequence). The CDR3 loop spans 13 amino acids. The CDR3 DNA reads as TGTGCCAGCAGTTTAAGGTCTTACTATGGCTACACCTTC. It codes for CASSLRSYYGYTF.